What follows are 6 T cell receptor beta chains derived from one specimen sequenced in a study of molecular identifiers for immune sequencing clone quantification. TCRdb analysed the PCR reads with MiXCR anew, one entry per CDR3 protein. The sample yields about 36,000 distinct CDR3 sequences, roughly 20% seen once. Sequencing was carried out using naive CD8+ T cells from blood, with Jurkat cell RNA spiked in. Described subset: FACS-sorted CD8+CD4-CCR7+CD45RA+ naive T cells. The receptors stem from a human donor in good health. Some libraries in this study had Jurkat cell RNA spiked in.

This clonotype was picked up many times. V is TRBV7-6 and J is TRBJ2-1; D unresolved. CDR3 size: 13 residues. Deletions cut 1 base from V and 9 bases from J, with 10 bases between. Germline V gene lookup returns CDR1 SGHVS and CDR2 FNYEAQ. The CDR3 spells CASSLGTAGEQFF. CDR3 coding DNA: TGTGCCAGCAGCTTAGGTACAGCTGGTGAGCAGTTCTTC. The full variable domain, its missing parts supplied by reference TRBV7-6 and TRBJ2-1, is GAGVSQSPRYKVTKRGQDVALRCDPISGHVSLYWYRQALGQGPEFLTYFNYEAQQDKSGLPNDRFSAERPEGSISTLTIQRTEQRDSAMYRCASSLGTAGEQFFGPGTRLTVL.

The chain links TRBV6-5 to TRBJ2-3, with TRBD2 matching over 13 bases. V dropped 6 bases and J dropped 3; count of bases not matched to a gene: 3. This CDR3 contains 15 residues. Germline CDR1 and CDR2: MNHEY and SVGAGI. In DNA, the CDR3 is TGTGCCAGCAGCCAACTAGCGGGAGGGACAGATACGCAGTATTTT. This gives the protein CASSQLAGGTDTQYF.

This clonotype came up many times. J is TRBJ1-4 and V is TRBV28, with TRBD1 as a possible D gene (5 bases). The CDR3 covers 15 residues. The V end was cut by 4 bases, the J end by 4 bases, with 13 bases between. The germline V gene encodes CDR1 MDHEN and CDR2 SYDVKM. The DNA of the CDR3 is TGTGCCAGCAGTTCAGAGGGGTCGGGTAATGAAAAACTGTTTTTT. It translates to CASSSEGSGNEKLFF.

The gene calls are TRBV6-5 and TRBJ2-7, with 13 bases lining up with TRBD2. This CDR3 is 14 amino acids long. Per germline, CDR1 MNHEY and CDR2 SVGAGI. V was clipped by 8 bases and J by 4 bases; unmatched bases: 5. The CDR3 loop is CASRMTSGRYEQYF. CDR3 in DNA: TGTGCCAGCCGGATGACTAGCGGGAGGTACGAGCAGTACTTC.

Regarding this clonotype: Being one base from a much bigger clone, this may be a read error. This chain joins TRBV6-5 and TRBJ2-1; 7 bases fit TRBD2. Per germline, CDR1 MNHEY and CDR2 SVGAGI. The CDR3 runs to 11 residues. CDR3 sequence (DNA): TGTGCCAGCGGTTACGGCGGGAGTCAGTTCTTC. It encodes CASGYGGSQFF.

This clonotype was found many times. The V and J genes are TRBV7-8 and TRBJ2-1; a possible D gene is TRBD1 (5 bases). The CDR3 is made up of 15 amino acids. V lost 2 bases and J lost 2, with 10 bases in between. Germline loops: CDR1 SGHVS, CDR2 FQNEAQ. CDR3 coding DNA: TGTGCCAGCAGCTTAAATCAGGGTCCCTACAATGAGCAGTTCTTC. Protein: CASSLNQGPYNEQFF.